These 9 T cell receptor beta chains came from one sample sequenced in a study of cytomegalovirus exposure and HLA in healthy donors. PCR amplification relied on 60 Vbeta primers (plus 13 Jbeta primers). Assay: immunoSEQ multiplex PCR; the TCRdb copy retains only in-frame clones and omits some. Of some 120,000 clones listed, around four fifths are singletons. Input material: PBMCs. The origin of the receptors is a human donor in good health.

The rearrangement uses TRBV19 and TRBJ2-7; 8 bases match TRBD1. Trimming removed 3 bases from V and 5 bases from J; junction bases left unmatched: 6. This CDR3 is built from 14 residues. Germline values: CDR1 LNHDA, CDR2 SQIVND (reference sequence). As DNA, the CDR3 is TGTGCCAGTAGTATCCCAGGGGGCTCAAACGAGCAGTACTTC. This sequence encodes CASSIPGGSNEQYF.

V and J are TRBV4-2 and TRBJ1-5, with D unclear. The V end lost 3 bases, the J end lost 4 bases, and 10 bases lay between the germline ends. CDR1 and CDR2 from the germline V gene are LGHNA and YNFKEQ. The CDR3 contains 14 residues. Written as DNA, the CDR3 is TGTGCCAGCAGCCATGGGAGGGTAAATCAGCCCCAGCATTTT. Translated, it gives CASSHGRVNQPQHF.

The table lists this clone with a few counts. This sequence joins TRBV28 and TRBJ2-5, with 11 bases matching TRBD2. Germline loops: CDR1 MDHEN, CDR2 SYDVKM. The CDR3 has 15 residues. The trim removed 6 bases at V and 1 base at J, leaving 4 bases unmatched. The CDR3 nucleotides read TGTGCCAGCAGCCGTAGCGGGGGGGTCCAAGAGACCCAGTACTTC. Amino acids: CASSRSGGVQETQYF.

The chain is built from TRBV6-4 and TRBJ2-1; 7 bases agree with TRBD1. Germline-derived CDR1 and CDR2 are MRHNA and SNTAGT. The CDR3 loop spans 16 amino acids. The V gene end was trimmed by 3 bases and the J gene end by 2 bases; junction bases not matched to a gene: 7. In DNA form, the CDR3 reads TGTGCCAGCAGTGAAACTGACAGGGACCCCTACAATGAGCAGTTCTTC. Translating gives CASSETDRDPYNEQFF.

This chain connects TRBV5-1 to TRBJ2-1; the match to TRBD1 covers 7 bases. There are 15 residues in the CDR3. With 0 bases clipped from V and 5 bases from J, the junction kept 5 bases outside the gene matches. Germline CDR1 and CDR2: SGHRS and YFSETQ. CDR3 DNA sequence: TGCGCCAGCAGCTTGGACAGGGGTGGGAACAATGAGCAGTTCTTC. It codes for CASSLDRGGNNEQFF.

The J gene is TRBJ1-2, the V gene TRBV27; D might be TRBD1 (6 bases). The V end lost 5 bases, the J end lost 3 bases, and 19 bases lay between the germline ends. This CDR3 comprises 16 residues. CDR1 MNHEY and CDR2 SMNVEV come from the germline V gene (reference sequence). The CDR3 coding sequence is TGTGCCAGCAGTCCTTTGGGGGGGGCCGGGCACTATGGCTACACCTTC. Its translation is CASSPLGGAGHYGYTF.

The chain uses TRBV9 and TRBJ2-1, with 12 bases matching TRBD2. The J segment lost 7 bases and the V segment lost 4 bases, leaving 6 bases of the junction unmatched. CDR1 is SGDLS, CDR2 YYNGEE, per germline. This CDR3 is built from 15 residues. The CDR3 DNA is TGTGCCAGCAGCTCATCTAGCGGGGGGGCGAATGAGCAGTTCTTC. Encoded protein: CASSSSSGGANEQFF.

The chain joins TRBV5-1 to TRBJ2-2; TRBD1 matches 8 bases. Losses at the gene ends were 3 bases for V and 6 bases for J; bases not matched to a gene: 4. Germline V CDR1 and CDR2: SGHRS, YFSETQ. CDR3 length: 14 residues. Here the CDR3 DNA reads TGCGCCAGCAGCTCAGGACAGGGAGCCGGGGAGCTGTTTTTT. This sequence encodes CASSSGQGAGELFF.

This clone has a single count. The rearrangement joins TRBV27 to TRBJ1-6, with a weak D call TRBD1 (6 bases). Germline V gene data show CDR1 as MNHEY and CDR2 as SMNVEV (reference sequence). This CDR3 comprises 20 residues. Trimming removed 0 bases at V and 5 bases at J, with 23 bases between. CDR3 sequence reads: CASSLSPPPIIQGDNSPLHF. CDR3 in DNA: TGTGCCAGCAGTTTATCCCCACCACCAATCATACAGGGCGATAATTCACCCCTCCACTTT.